Following are 18 T cell receptor beta chains from one sample sequenced in a study of T cells in Graves' hyperthyroidism and ophthalmopathy. The CDR3 regions of TCR beta were amplified from RNA transcripts. The HTBI primer set served for first-round RT-PCR of the TCR CDR3. One entry per CDR3 protein, called by TCRdb with MiXCR from the multiplex PCR reads. In the table there are under 550,000 distinct CDR3 sequences, about 13% of which are singletons. Source material: blood. These receptors all stem from a woman under 30 with Graves' hyperthyroidism.

This clonotype has more than one count but fewer than ten. This chain uses TRBV6-5 with TRBJ2-7, with D possibly matching TRBD2 (6 bases). CDR1 and CDR2 from the germline V gene are MNHEY and SVGAGI. There are 14 residues in the CDR3. The ends were cut back, 2 bases at V and 2 bases at J, with 10 bases in the middle. The DNA for the CDR3 is TGTGCCAGCAGTTACCGGGACTCAACCTACGAGCAGTACTTC. Translating gives CASSYRDSTYEQYF.

The CDR3 is CAWETGGGYTF. The CDR3 DNA follows: TGTGCCTGGGAGACAGGGGGTGGCTACACCTTC. V gene TRBV30 combines with J gene TRBJ1-2, with TRBD1 identical over 9 bases. Germline CDR1 GTSNPN, CDR2 SVGIG (reference sequence). Trimming took 5 bases from V and 7 from J; bases not matched to a gene: 2. This CDR3 region has 11 residues.

As concerns this clonotype: One junction end disagrees with the germline gene, perhaps due to a read error. The chain uses TRBV19 and TRBJ1-1; 10 bases are shared with TRBD1. Germline assignment: CDR1 LNHDA and CDR2 SQIVND (reference sequence). The CDR3 runs to 14 residues. CDR3 sequence reads: CASSTDRGNPEAFF. DNA of the CDR3: TGTGCCAGTAGTACGGACAGGGGGAACCCTGAAGCTTTCTTT.

This sequence joins TRBV6-9 and TRBJ2-5, with 7 bases matching TRBD1. Trimming took 4 bases from V and 5 from J; bases not matched to a gene: 7. Germline V lookup: CDR1 MNHGY, CDR2 SVAAGI. The CDR3 consists of 14 residues. The CDR3 spells CASSSRQGAETQYF. DNA for the CDR3: TGTGCCAGCAGTTCACGACAGGGTGCGGAGACCCAGTACTTC.

Points on this clonotype: A single base separates this from a much larger clone, so it may be a read error. The chain recombines TRBV10-3 with TRBJ1-2, with D perhaps TRBD1 (6 bases). Trimming cost V 4 bases and J 3 bases, with 12 bases left between them. Looked up from germline, CDR1 is ENHRY and CDR2 is SYGVKD. CDR3 length equals 14 residues. The CDR3 DNA reads as TGTGCCATCAGTGGGAGGAAGGGGGACTATGGCTACACCTTC. This translates into CAISGRKGDYGYTF.

This clonotype was counted only a few times. J is TRBJ2-1 and V is TRBV4-3; weak D call: TRBD2 (5 bases). This CDR3 region has 15 residues. Germline lookup yields CDR1 LGHNA and CDR2 YSLEER. V lost 6 bases, J lost 5 bases, and 17 bases lay in between. The CDR3 region has the DNA TGCGCCAGCAGTAGTAGCGCTCAACCCCACAATGAGCAGTTCTTC. Its translation: CASSSSAQPHNEQFF.

This clonotype was observed a handful of times. V and J are TRBV24-1 and TRBJ2-1, with 10 bases matching TRBD2. After removal of 1 base from V and 6 bases from J, the junction contained 5 bases not matched to a gene. The germline gives CDR1 KGHDR, CDR2 SFDVKD. CDR3 length equals 16 residues. In DNA, the CDR3 is TGTGCCACCAGTGATTTTAGCGGGAGGTATTCCAATGAGCAGTTCTTC. Amino acids: CATSDFSGRYSNEQFF.

This clonotype occurred once. The CDR3 sequence: CASTVGLAGYEQYF. CDR3 sequence (DNA): TGTGCCAGCACCGTTGGTCTAGCGGGATACGAGCAGTACTTC. The chain uses TRBV5-8 and TRBJ2-7; 9 bases fit TRBD2. The V segment lost 6 bases and the J segment 4 bases; nucleotides outside the gene matches: 8. Germline-derived CDR1 and CDR2 are SGHTS and YDEGEE. This CDR3 is built from 14 residues.

The rearrangement links TRBV7-8 to TRBJ2-5; perhaps TRBD1 as D (5 bases). CDR1 and CDR2 from the germline V gene are SGHVS and FQNEAQ. The CDR3 sequence is 12 residues long. V dropped 7 bases and J dropped 7 bases, with 13 bases sitting between them. The chain's CDR3 is CASNLQEGTQYF. For the CDR3, the DNA is TGTGCCAGCAATCTACAGGAAGGGACCCAGTACTTC.

The CDR3 DNA sequence: TGTGCCAGCTCACCAGGACAGGGGGCATCTGAAAAACTGTTTTTT. This translates into CASSPGQGASEKLFF. The chain links TRBV18 to TRBJ1-4; 11 positions match TRBD1. Germline CDR1 reads KGHSH; CDR2 reads LQKENI. Unmatched junction bases numbered 3, after V lost 2 bases and J lost 7 bases. The CDR3 runs to 15 residues.

This clonotype came up a few times. This chain connects TRBV6-1 to TRBJ2-2; D may be TRBD1 (6 bases). The CDR3 length is 17 residues. Germline V gene sequence: CDR1 MNHNS, CDR2 SASEGT. V was trimmed by 5 bases and J by 0 bases, leaving 16 bases between them. In nucleotides, the CDR3 is TGTGCCAGCAGTCAAGGGGGTAGGGGGTCGAACACCGGGGAGCTGTTTTTT. Protein sequence: CASSQGGRGSNTGELFF.

This clonotype was seen only a few times. The J gene is TRBJ1-2, the V gene TRBV15; D perhaps matches TRBD1 (5 bases). This CDR3 contains 16 residues. Germline lookup yields CDR1 LNHNV and CDR2 YYDKDF (reference sequence). V dropped 0 bases and J dropped 3 bases, with 14 bases sitting between them. CDR3 sequence (DNA): TGTGCCACCAGCAGAGAACCCTCGGAAGGGGACTATGGCTACACCTTC. Protein: CATSREPSEGDYGYTF.

J is TRBJ2-7 and V is TRBV7-3; 7 bases agree with TRBD1. The V and J ends lost 5 bases and 5 bases, in that order; junction bases with no gene match: 9. Per germline, CDR1 SGHTA and CDR2 FQGTGA. The CDR3 is 14 amino acids. The CDR3, as DNA: TGTGCCAGCAGCCCAAGTACAGGGGTCGACGAGCAGTACTTC. Protein sequence: CASSPSTGVDEQYF.

This clonotype was observed a handful of times. The chain links TRBV5-1 to TRBJ2-3; the D gene is possibly TRBD1 (6 bases). The V and J ends lost 2 bases and 2 bases respectively, with 12 bases between them. Germline-derived CDR1 and CDR2 are SGHRS and YFSETQ. The CDR3 loop spans 15 amino acids. CDR3 sequence: CASSLGDTNTDTQYF. CDR3 nucleotide sequence: TGCGCCAGCAGCTTAGGGGACACCAACACAGATACGCAGTATTTT.

At least ten counts were recorded for this clonotype. This rearrangement joins TRBV20-1 to TRBJ2-1; no firm D call. Germline CDR1 is DFQATT and CDR2 is SNEGSKA (reference sequence). There are 12 residues in the CDR3. Trimming removed 0 bases at V and 6 bases at J, with 6 bases between. The CDR3 sequence is CSARDPLNEQFF. The CDR3 nucleotides read TGCAGTGCTAGAGATCCCCTCAATGAGCAGTTCTTC.

This chain connects TRBV30 to TRBJ2-7; tentative D call: TRBD2 (5 bases). Looked up from germline, CDR1 is GTSNPN and CDR2 is SVGIG (reference sequence). The CDR3 runs 13 residues. V was shortened by 0 bases and J by 6 bases, with 12 bases between the two germline ends. The chain's CDR3 is CAWSVVRGSEQYF. The CDR3 nucleotides are TGTGCCTGGAGTGTAGTCCGGGGTTCCGAGCAGTACTTC.

The chain is built from TRBV19 and TRBJ2-7; 11 bases are shared with TRBD2. V dropped 6 bases and J dropped 5; count of bases not matched to a gene: 9. CDR3 size: 15 residues. Germline CDR1 LNHDA, CDR2 SQIVND (reference sequence). The CDR3 coding sequence is TGTGCCAGTAGCGGCCTAGCGGGAGGTCTGAACGAGCAGTACTTC. This encodes CASSGLAGGLNEQYF.

There are many counts of this clonotype. The chain uses TRBV7-2 and TRBJ1-5; the D gene is possibly TRBD1 (6 bases). Per germline, CDR1 SGHTA and CDR2 FQGNSA. V was trimmed by 5 bases and J by 7 bases, leaving 18 bases between them. The CDR3 contains 15 residues. The CDR3 protein is CASSSVQGRNQPQHF. CDR3 nucleotides: TGTGCCAGCAGCAGTGTTCAGGGGAGGAACCAGCCCCAGCATTTT.